These 29 T cell receptor beta chains were sequenced from one sample in a study of technical replicates of blood from several donors. The repertoire was sequenced with immunoSEQ multiplex PCR; TCRdb's copy has only in-frame clones and lacks some. The sample has 78,000 or so clones, around 89% seen once. Material for sequencing was T cells isolated from PBMCs. Receptor source: a human donor in good health.

The V call is TRBV5-4, the J call TRBJ2-3; 8 nucleotides align to TRBD2. V lost 4 bases to trimming and J lost 2 bases; unmatched junction nucleotides: 6. This CDR3 has 15 residues. From germline, CDR1 is SGHNT and CDR2 YYREEE (reference sequence). This CDR3 is CASSILAELTDTQYF. CDR3 nucleotides: TGTGCCAGCAGCATACTAGCGGAGCTCACAGATACGCAGTATTTT.

This chain's CDR3 is CASSLVLLDRGANEKLFF. The CDR3 DNA follows: TGCGCCAGCAGCTTGGTGCTTTTGGACAGGGGAGCCAATGAAAAACTGTTTTTT. This rearrangement joins TRBV5-1 to TRBJ1-4, with 9 bases that match TRBD1. Germline CDR1 SGHRS, CDR2 YFSETQ. The CDR3 spans 18 residues. The V segment lost 0 bases and the J segment 5 bases; nucleotides outside the gene matches: 11.

The V call is TRBV7-8, the J call TRBJ1-2; unclear D gene. The V gene's germline CDR1 is SGHVS and CDR2 FQNEAQ. Trimming took off 5 bases at V and 3 bases at J, with 16 bases between the two ends. CDR3 length: 15 amino acids. CDR3 sequence (DNA): TGTGCCAGCAGCCATGCCCAGACGGAGGACTATGGCTACACCTTC. Protein sequence: CASSHAQTEDYGYTF.

J is TRBJ2-7 and V is TRBV2; a weak D match, TRBD2 (6 bases). Trimming took 6 bases from V and 5 from J, leaving 23 bases between them. The CDR3 length is 16 residues. Germline V gene sequence: CDR1 SNHLY, CDR2 FYNNEI. CDR3 sequence reads: CASRTREGGRLNEQYF. CDR3 bases: TGTGCCAGCAGGACCCGAGAGGGTGGGAGGCTGAACGAGCAGTACTTC.

J is TRBJ1-2 and V is TRBV4-1, with D tentatively TRBD1 (5 bases). The CDR3 runs to 16 residues. The germline CDR1 and CDR2 sequences are MGHRA and YSYEKL. Trimming shortened V by 0 bases and J by 5 bases, and 16 bases separated the two germline ends. The CDR3 loop is CASSQDEQGGFYGYTF. The CDR3, as DNA: TGCGCCAGCAGCCAAGATGAGCAGGGAGGGTTTTATGGCTACACCTTC.

This chain uses TRBV7-6 with TRBJ2-1; 10 bases are shared with TRBD1. Per the germline V gene, CDR1 is SGHVS and CDR2 is FNYEAQ. Trimming cost V 1 base and J 0 bases; bases outside gene matches: 15. The CDR3 is 21 residues long. CDR3 region: CASSLVPLRQGALSSYNEQFF. CDR3 nucleotide sequence: TGTGCCAGCAGCTTAGTCCCTCTGCGACAGGGGGCGCTTAGCTCCTACAATGAGCAGTTCTTC.

The V gene is TRBV5-1, the J gene TRBJ2-7; D perhaps matches TRBD1 (6 bases). V was cut by 1 base and J by 0 bases, with 11 bases left in between. This CDR3 region has 15 residues. Germline CDR1 reads SGHRS; CDR2 reads YFSETQ. In nucleotides, the CDR3 is TGCGCCAGCAGCTTGAGTACAGGGAGCTCCTACGAGCAGTACTTC. Translating gives CASSLSTGSSYEQYF.

This chain joins TRBV7-8 and TRBJ2-2; 10 nucleotides agree with TRBD1. CDR1 and CDR2 (germline): SGHVS, FQNEAQ. J was trimmed by 1 base and V by 10 bases; bases with no gene match: 9. The CDR3 is 16 residues long. This CDR3 is CATLIGDRGNTGELFF. The CDR3 DNA sequence: TGTGCCACGTTAATAGGGGACAGGGGGAACACCGGGGAGCTGTTTTTT.

This rearrangement joins TRBV9 to TRBJ2-1; TRBD1 is a possible D gene (5 bases). Germline loops: CDR1 SGDLS, CDR2 YYNGEE. The CDR3 is made up of 16 amino acids. Trimming cost V 0 bases and J 4 bases, with 14 bases left between them. The chain's CDR3 is CASSVAGQGHYNEQFF. In DNA form, the CDR3 reads TGTGCCAGCAGCGTAGCAGGGCAGGGCCATTACAATGAGCAGTTCTTC. The full variable domain, with the rest looked up from reference TRBV9 and TRBJ2-1, is DSGVTQTPKHLITATGQRVTLRCSPRSGDLSVYWYQQSLDQGLQFLIQYYNGEERAKGNILERFSAQQFPDLHSELNLSSLELGDSALYFCASSVAGQGHYNEQFFGPGTRLTVL.

The chain carries TRBV10-3 and TRBJ1-2; no clear D gene. Trimming stripped 5 bases from V and 2 bases from J, with 12 bases between. Germline values: CDR1 ENHRY, CDR2 SYGVKD. This CDR3 region has 14 residues. CDR3 nucleotides: TGTGCCATCAGTAATGGAGGCTCGAACTATGGCTACACCTTC. It specifies CAISNGGSNYGYTF.

The chain carries TRBV7-3 and TRBJ2-5, with a tentative D call TRBD2 (6 bases). Germline V lookup: CDR1 SGHTA, CDR2 FQGTGA. With 1 base removed from V and 4 bases from J, the gap between germline ends came to 10 bases. This CDR3 comprises 14 residues. This CDR3 reads CASSLNTGVETQYF. CDR3 nucleotides: TGTGCCAGCAGCTTAAACACGGGGGTAGAGACCCAGTACTTC.

This clone has ten or more counts. This rearrangement joins TRBV6-4 to TRBJ1-1; 8 bases fit TRBD1. The germline CDR1 and CDR2 sequences are MRHNA and SNTAGT. The CDR3 loop spans 13 amino acids. With V trimmed by 8 bases and J by 4 bases, 6 bases remained unmatched. CDR3 sequence reads: CASRDRRGTEAFF. DNA for the CDR3: TGTGCCAGCCGGGACAGGAGGGGCACTGAAGCTTTCTTT.

Regarding this clone: The sample contains more than one DNA sequence encoding this CDR3. The gene calls are TRBV29-1 and TRBJ2-7; 10 positions match TRBD1. The CDR3 has 14 amino acids. Germline-derived CDR1 and CDR2 are SQVTM and ANQGSEA. V shed 6 bases and J 5 bases; nucleotides not matched to a gene: 10. Written as DNA, the CDR3 is TGCAGCGTCTTAGCGGCTGGGACAGGGGACGAGCAGTACTTC. Translating it yields CSVLAAGTGDEQYF.

The V call is TRBV29-1, the J call TRBJ2-7, with 7 nucleotides matching TRBD2. This CDR3 has 13 residues. Germline loops: CDR1 SQVTM, CDR2 ANQGSEA. J lost 1 base, V lost 4 bases, and 4 bases had no gene match. The CDR3 bases are TGCAGCGTTGGCTGGGGGGGATCCTACGAGCAGTACTTC. It is translated as CSVGWGGSYEQYF.

This clone was observed once. V usage is TRBV28 and J usage is TRBJ2-7, with a weak D call TRBD2 (6 bases). CDR3 size: 15 residues. Trimming took 6 bases from V and 3 from J, leaving 18 bases between them. The germline V gene has CDR1 MDHEN and CDR2 SYDVKM. The CDR3 spells CASSEEGSNVYEQYF. The CDR3 DNA sequence: TGTGCCAGCAGCGAGGAGGGTAGTAACGTCTACGAGCAGTACTTC.

This clone came up a few times. The chain is built from TRBV27 and TRBJ1-1; D is undetermined. Germline V gene lookup returns CDR1 MNHEY and CDR2 SMNVEV (reference sequence). The CDR3 runs to 11 residues. Trimming took 5 bases from V and 12 from J, leaving 13 bases between them. The CDR3 region is CASSKNVATFF. The CDR3 coding sequence is TGTGCCAGCAGTAAGAACGTCGCGACTTTCTTT.

V is TRBV30 and J is TRBJ1-2; 9 bases match TRBD1. There are 15 residues in the CDR3. With 1 base clipped from V and 4 bases from J, the junction kept 7 bases outside the gene matches. Germline CDR1 GTSNPN, CDR2 SVGIG (reference sequence). In DNA, the CDR3 is TGTGCCTGGAGTGAAGGGACAGGGATTGCCTATGGCTACACCTTC. Translating gives CAWSEGTGIAYGYTF. The full variable domain, with the rest looked up from reference TRBV30 and TRBJ1-2, is SQTIHQWPATLVQPVGSPLSLECTVEGTSNPNLYWYRQAAGRGLQLLFYSVGIGQISSEVPQNLSASRPQDRQFILSSKKLLLSDSGFYLCAWSEGTGIAYGYTFGSGTRLTVV.

The chain is built from TRBV28 and TRBJ2-7; 10 nucleotides line up with TRBD1. This CDR3 has 14 residues. V lost 6 bases and J lost 6; bases outside the gene matches: 8. Germline CDR1 is MDHEN and CDR2 is SYDVKM. In nucleotides, the CDR3 is TGTGCCAGCAGAAATACCGGGACAGGGGTCGAGCAGTACTTC. Translation: CASRNTGTGVEQYF.

The V gene is TRBV18, the J gene TRBJ1-2; D may be TRBD1 (5 bases). Germline CDR1 reads KGHSH; CDR2 reads LQKENI. V gave up 2 bases and J gave up 3 bases, with 7 bases separating them. The CDR3 sequence is 13 residues long. The CDR3, as DNA: TGTGCCAGCTCACCAGAACAGGACTATGGCTACACCTTC. This codes for CASSPEQDYGYTF. Full variable domain (remainder filled in from reference TRBV18 and TRBJ1-2): NAGVMQNPRHLVRRRGQEARLRCSPMKGHSHVYWYRQLPEEGLKFMVYLQKENIIDESGMPKERFSAEFPKEGPSILRIQQVVRGDSAAYFCASSPEQDYGYTFGSGTRLTVV.

J is TRBJ1-3 and V is TRBV27; unclear D gene. This CDR3 is built from 14 residues. Trimming cost V 4 bases and J 0 bases, with 7 bases left between them. Germline V lookup: CDR1 MNHEY, CDR2 SMNVEV (reference sequence). The CDR3 sequence is CASSSTNSGNTIYF. The CDR3 DNA follows: TGTGCCAGCAGTTCGACAAACTCTGGAAACACCATATATTTT.

This chain uses TRBV18 with TRBJ2-1; 8 positions match TRBD2. V dropped 2 bases and J dropped 10; count of bases not matched to a gene: 7. Germline CDR1 KGHSH, CDR2 LQKENI. This CDR3 is 14 amino acids long. CDR3 loop: CASSPSGGLREQFF. Here the CDR3 DNA reads TGTGCCAGCTCACCATCGGGAGGGCTTCGGGAGCAGTTCTTC.

The chain has TRBV27 and TRBJ2-1; a weak D match, TRBD2 (5 bases). Germline CDR1 and CDR2: MNHEY and SMNVEV (reference sequence). This CDR3 has 15 residues. Between the trimmed V and J ends, which lost 2 bases and 1 base, there was a span of 9 bases. CDR3 sequence reads: CASSLMGESYNEQFF. As DNA, the CDR3 is TGTGCCAGCAGTTTAATGGGAGAGTCCTACAATGAGCAGTTCTTC.

The CDR3 reads CASSLVAAYNEQFF. CDR3 coding DNA: TGTGCCAGCAGCTTAGTAGCGGCATACAATGAGCAGTTCTTC. The chain joins TRBV7-9 to TRBJ2-1; perhaps TRBD2 as D (6 bases). The CDR3 totals 14 residues. Germline V gene sequence: CDR1 SEHNR, CDR2 FQNEAQ (reference sequence). Trimming took 1 base from V and 4 from J, leaving 8 bases between them.

This rearrangement joins TRBV5-8 to TRBJ1-5; 7 positions agree with TRBD1. The CDR3 runs 15 residues. The germline V gene has CDR1 SGHTS and CDR2 YDEGEE. Germline trimming cut 4 bases from V and 0 bases from J; bases unmatched to any gene: 4. For the CDR3, the DNA is TGTGCCAGCAGCCGGGGACAGATTAGCAATCAGCCCCAGCATTTT. This translates into CASSRGQISNQPQHF.

In nucleotides, the CDR3 is TGTGCCAGCGGTCCCGAGATCCACACAGATACGCAGTATTTT. Protein: CASGPEIHTDTQYF. This chain links TRBV2 with TRBJ2-3, with unresolved D. Germline V lookup: CDR1 SNHLY, CDR2 FYNNEI. The V end lost 8 bases, the J end lost 2 bases, and 14 bases lay between the germline ends. This CDR3 region has 14 residues.

The rearrangement links TRBV28 to TRBJ1-1; D possibly corresponds to TRBD1 (5 bases). CDR1 is MDHEN and CDR2 is SYDVKM in the germline V gene. V lost 6 bases, J lost 6 bases, and 14 bases lay in between. The CDR3 consists of 13 residues. CDR3 protein: CASSREGRPEAFF. CDR3 in DNA: TGTGCCAGCAGCCGGGAGGGGAGACCTGAAGCTTTCTTT.

V usage is TRBV5-8 and J usage is TRBJ2-3; D ambiguous. Germline loops: CDR1 SGHTS, CDR2 YDEGEE. The CDR3 sequence is 11 residues long. V lost 4 bases and J lost 3, with 3 bases in between. The CDR3 DNA sequence: TGTGCCAGCAGCCCAACAGATACGCAGTATTTT. This translates into CASSPTDTQYF. Full variable domain (missing parts from reference TRBV5-8 and TRBJ2-3): EAGVTQSPTHLIKTRGQQATLRCSPISGHTSVYWYQQALGLGLQFLLWYDEGEERNRGNFPPRFSGRQFPNYSSELNVNALELEDSALYLCASSPTDTQYFGPGTRLTVL.

The chain recombines TRBV4-2 with TRBJ2-7; 9 bases align to TRBD2. CDR1 and CDR2 (germline): LGHNA, YNFKEQ. The CDR3 has 15 amino acids. V lost 4 bases, J lost 3 bases, and 7 bases stayed unmatched. CDR3 in amino acids: CASSPIAGVSYEQYF. CDR3 DNA sequence: TGTGCCAGCAGCCCAATAGCGGGAGTGAGCTACGAGCAGTACTTC.

This clone came up once. This rearrangement joins TRBV7-2 to TRBJ2-7, with 15 bases fitting TRBD2. This CDR3 contains 17 residues. The V and J ends lost 1 base and 0 bases, in that order; junction bases with no gene match: 1. Germline assignment: CDR1 SGHTA and CDR2 FQGNSA. The CDR3 loop reads CASSLEGLAGGSYEQYF. The CDR3 DNA reads as TGTGCCAGCAGCTTAGAGGGACTAGCGGGAGGCTCCTACGAGCAGTACTTC.